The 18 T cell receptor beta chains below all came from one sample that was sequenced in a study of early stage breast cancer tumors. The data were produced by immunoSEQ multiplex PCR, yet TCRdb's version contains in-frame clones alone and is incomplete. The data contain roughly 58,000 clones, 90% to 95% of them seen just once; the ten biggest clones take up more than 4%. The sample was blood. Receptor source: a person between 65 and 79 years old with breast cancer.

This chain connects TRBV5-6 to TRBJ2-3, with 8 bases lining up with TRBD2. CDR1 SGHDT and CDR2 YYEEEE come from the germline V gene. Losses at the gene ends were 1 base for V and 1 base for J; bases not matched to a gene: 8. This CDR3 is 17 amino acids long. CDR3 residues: CASSLQSGGPRTDTQYF. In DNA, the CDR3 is TGTGCCAGCAGCTTGCAGAGCGGGGGCCCCCGCACAGATACGCAGTATTTT.

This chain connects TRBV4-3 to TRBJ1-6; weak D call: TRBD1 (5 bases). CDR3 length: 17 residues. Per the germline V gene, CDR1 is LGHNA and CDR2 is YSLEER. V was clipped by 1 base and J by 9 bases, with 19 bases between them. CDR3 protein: CASSQGAGSFPSSPLHF. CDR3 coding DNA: TGCGCCAGCAGCCAAGGGGCAGGGTCCTTTCCCAGTTCACCCCTCCACTTT.

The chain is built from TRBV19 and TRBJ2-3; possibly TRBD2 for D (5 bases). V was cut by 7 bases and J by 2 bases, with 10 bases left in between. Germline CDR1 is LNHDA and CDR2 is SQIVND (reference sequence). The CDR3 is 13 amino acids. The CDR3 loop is CASNRGFTDTQYF. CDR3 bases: TGTGCCAGTAACCGGGGATTCACAGATACGCAGTATTTT.

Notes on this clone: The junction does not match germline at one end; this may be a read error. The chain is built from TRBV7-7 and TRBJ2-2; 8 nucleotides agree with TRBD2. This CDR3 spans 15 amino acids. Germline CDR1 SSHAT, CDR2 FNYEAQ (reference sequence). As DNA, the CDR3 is TGTGCTAGCAGCTTTACGGGAGGGCCCCCCGGGGAGCTGTTTTTT. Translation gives CASSFTGGPPGELFF.

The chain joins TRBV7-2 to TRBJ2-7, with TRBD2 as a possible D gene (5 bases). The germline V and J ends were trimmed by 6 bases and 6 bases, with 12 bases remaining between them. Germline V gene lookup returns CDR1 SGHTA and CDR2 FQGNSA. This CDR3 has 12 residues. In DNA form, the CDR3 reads TGTGCCAGCAGTACCCCCCGGGGCGAGCAGTACTTC. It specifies CASSTPRGEQYF.

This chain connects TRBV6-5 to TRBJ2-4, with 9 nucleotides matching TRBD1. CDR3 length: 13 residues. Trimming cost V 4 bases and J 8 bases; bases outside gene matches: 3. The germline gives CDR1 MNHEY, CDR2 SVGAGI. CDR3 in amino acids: CASSFGQGYIQYF. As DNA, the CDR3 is TGTGCCAGCAGTTTCGGACAGGGGTACATTCAGTACTTC.

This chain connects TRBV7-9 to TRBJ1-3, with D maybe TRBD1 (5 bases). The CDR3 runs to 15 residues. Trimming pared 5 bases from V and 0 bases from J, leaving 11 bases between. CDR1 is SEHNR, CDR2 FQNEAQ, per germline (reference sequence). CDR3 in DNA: TGTGCCAGCAGCCCTACAGGTAGCTCTGGAAACACCATATATTTT. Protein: CASSPTGSSGNTIYF.

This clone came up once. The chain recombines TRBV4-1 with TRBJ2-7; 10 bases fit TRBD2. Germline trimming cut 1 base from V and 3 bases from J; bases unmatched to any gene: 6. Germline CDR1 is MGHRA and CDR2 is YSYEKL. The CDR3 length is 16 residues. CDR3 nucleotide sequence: TGCGCCAGCAGCCAAGGCCCCGGGACTAGCGTCTACGAGCAGTACTTC. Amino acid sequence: CASSQGPGTSVYEQYF.

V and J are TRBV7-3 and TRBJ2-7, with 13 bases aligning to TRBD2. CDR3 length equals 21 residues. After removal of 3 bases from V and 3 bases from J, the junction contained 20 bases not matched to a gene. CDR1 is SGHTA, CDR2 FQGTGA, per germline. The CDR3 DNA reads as TGTGCCAGCAGCTTTATTGGGGCAGGGGGACTAGCGGGAAGACGATGCTACGAGCAGTACTTC. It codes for CASSFIGAGGLAGRRCYEQYF.

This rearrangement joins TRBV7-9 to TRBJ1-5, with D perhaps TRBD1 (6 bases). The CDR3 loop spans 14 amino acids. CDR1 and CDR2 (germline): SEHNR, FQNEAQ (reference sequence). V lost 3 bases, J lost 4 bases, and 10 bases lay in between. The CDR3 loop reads CASSLGQGNQPQHF. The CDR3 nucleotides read TGTGCCAGCAGCTTGGGCCAGGGGAATCAGCCCCAGCATTTT.

In nucleotides, the CDR3 is TGCGCCAGCAGCGGTGCCGATGGGGACAACACAGATACGCAGTATTTT. It specifies CASSGADGDNTDTQYF. The chain has TRBV4-1 and TRBJ2-3; a possible D gene is TRBD1 (6 bases). There are 16 residues in the CDR3. Germline CDR1 is MGHRA and CDR2 is YSYEKL. Deletions cut 5 bases from V and 2 bases from J, with 17 bases between.

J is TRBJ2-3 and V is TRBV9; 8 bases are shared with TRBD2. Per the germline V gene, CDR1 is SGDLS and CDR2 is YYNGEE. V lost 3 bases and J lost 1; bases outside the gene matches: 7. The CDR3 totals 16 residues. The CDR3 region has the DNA TGTGCCAGCAGCGCAGGGGTCGGGAGGGGCACAGATACGCAGTATTTT. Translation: CASSAGVGRGTDTQYF.

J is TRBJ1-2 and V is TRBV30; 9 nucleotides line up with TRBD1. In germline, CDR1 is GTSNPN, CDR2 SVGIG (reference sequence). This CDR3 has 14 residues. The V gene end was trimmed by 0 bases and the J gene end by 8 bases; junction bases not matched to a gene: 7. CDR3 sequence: CAWSVTGGGGGYTF. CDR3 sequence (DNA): TGTGCCTGGAGTGTGACAGGGGGAGGCGGAGGCTACACCTTC.

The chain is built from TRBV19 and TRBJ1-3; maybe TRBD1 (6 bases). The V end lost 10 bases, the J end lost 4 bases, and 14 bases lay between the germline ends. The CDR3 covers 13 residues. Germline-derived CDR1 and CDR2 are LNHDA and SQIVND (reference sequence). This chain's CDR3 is CAISTGFGNTIYF. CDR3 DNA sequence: TGTGCCATTTCTACAGGGTTCGGAAACACCATATATTTT.

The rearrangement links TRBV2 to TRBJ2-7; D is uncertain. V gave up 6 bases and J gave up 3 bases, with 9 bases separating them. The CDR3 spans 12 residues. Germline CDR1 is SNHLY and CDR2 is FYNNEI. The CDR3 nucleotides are TGTGCCAGCAGCCTCCTTAACTACGAGCAGTACTTC. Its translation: CASSLLNYEQYF.

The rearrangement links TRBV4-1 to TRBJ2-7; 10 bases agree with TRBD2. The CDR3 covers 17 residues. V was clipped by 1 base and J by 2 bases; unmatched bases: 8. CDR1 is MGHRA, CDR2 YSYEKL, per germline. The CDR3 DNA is TGCGCCAGCAGCCAAGGGACTAGCGGTGGGGTGGCCTACGAGCAGTACTTC. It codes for CASSQGTSGGVAYEQYF.

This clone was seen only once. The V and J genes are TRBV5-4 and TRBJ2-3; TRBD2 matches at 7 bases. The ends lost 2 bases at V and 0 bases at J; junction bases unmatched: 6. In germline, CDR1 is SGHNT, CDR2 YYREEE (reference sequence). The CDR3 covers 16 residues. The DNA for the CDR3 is TGTGCCAGCAGCTTTAAGGTCGGGGGGAGCACAGATACGCAGTATTTT. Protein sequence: CASSFKVGGSTDTQYF.

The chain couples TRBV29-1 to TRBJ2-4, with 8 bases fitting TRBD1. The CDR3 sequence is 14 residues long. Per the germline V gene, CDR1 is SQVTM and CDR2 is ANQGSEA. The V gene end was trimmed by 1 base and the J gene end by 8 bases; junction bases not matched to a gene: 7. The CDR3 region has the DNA TGCAGCGTTGAAGGGACAGGGTCTGTTGACATTCAGTACTTC. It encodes CSVEGTGSVDIQYF.